These T cell receptor beta chains were read from a single sample in a study of radiation and T cells in renal cell carcinoma. Clones were read by immunoSEQ multiplex PCR, and TCRdb kept only the in-frame ones, dropping some. The repertoire holds some 150,000 clones, with roughly 87% as singletons. The sample in question was blood, obtained from a patient whose treatment included radiotherapy and nephrectomy. These receptors were collected from a woman aged 45-65 years with renal cell carcinoma. CDR3s include the opening cysteine and the closing phenylalanine or tryptophan. The D gene is left open where the match is weak. Clone size is not always given. Where it is, it says once, few, many or a class for expanded clones.

TRBJ2-7,12,TRBV7-1,NA,NA,TGTGCCAGCAGCTCCCCGGGTTACGAGCAGTACTTC,CASSSPGYEQYF
TRBJ1-6,15,TRBV7-8,TRBD1,NA,TGTGCCAGCAGCTCCCGGGACAGGGCGAATTCACCCCTCCACTTT,CASSSRDRANSPLHF
TRBJ1-1,18,TRBV10-1,NA,NA,TGCGCCAGCAGTGATTCGATTCTCGGCCCCCGAAAAAACACTGAAGCTTTCTTT,CASSDSILGPRKNTEAFF
TRBJ1-6,16,TRBV7-2,TRBD1,NA,TGTGCCAGCAGCTTAGCCCGGGACAGGTCTATTGCACCCCTCCACTTT,CASSLARDRSIAPLHF
TRBJ1-5,14,TRBV2,NA,NA,TGTGCCAGCCAGGACAGCCATAGCAATCAGCCCCAGCATTTT,CASQDSHSNQPQHF
TRBJ1-2,15,TRBV2,NA,NA,TGTGCCAGCAGCGCGGGCCCGTCCGTCAACTATGGCTACACCTTC,CASSAGPSVNYGYTF
TRBJ2-3,14,TRBV5-1,NA,NA,TGCGCCAGCAGCTTAGGCGTAGTTACAGATACGCAGTATTTT,CASSLGVVTDTQYF
TRBJ1-4,16,TRBV25-1,NA,NA,TGTGCCAGCAGTTCCGACGACGGGACCCTGGGTGAAAAACTGTTTTTT,CASSSDDGTLGEKLFF
TRBJ2-1,13,TRBV7-2,NA,NA,TGTGCCAGCAGCCCATACCCGTACAATGAGCAGTTCTTC,CASSPYPYNEQFF
TRBJ1-2,14,TRBV7-2,NA,NA,TGTGCCAGCAGCCCGGCTCGGGGTGTTTTAGGCTACACCTTC,CASSPARGVLGYTF
TRBJ2-4,17,TRBV5-1,NA,once,TGCGCCAGCAGCGCTACCTATTCAGGGATAGCCAAAAACATTCAGTACTTC,CASSATYSGIAKNIQYF
TRBJ2-2,13,TRBV30,NA,NA,TGTGCCTGGAAGAGGGTAGTCCCCGGGGAGCTGTTTTTT,CAWKRVVPGELFF
TRBJ2-1,13,TRBV7-9,TRBD1,NA,TGTGCCAGCGGACAGGGTGCCTACAATGAGCAGTTCTTC,CASGQGAYNEQFF
TRBJ1-1,12,TRBV7-8,NA,NA,TGTGCCAGCAGCTTAGTGTCAAAAGAAGCTTTCTTT,CASSLVSKEAFF
TRBJ1-2,12,TRBV2,NA,NA,TGTGCCAGCTCAACGGAGACAGATGGCTACACCTTC,CASSTETDGYTF
TRBJ1-5,17,TRBV15,NA,NA,TGTGCCACCAGCAGAGATTCAGGGCTGGGGGGGAATCAGCCCCAGCATTTT,CATSRDSGLGGNQPQHF
TRBJ2-1,15,TRBV15,TRBD2,NA,TGTGCCACCAGCAGAACTAGCGGGGGTTACAATGAGCAGTTCTTC,CATSRTSGGYNEQFF
TRBJ1-3,17,TRBV4-2,NA,once,TGTGCCAGCAGCCGCCAAGAGGCGGTGAACTCTGGAAACACCATATATTTT,CASSRQEAVNSGNTIYF
TRBJ1-4,17,TRBV18,TRBD1,NA,TGTGCCAGCTCACCGTTGGGACAGTCTGCAACTAATGAAAAACTGTTTTTT,CASSPLGQSATNEKLFF
TRBJ1-1,13,TRBV5-1,NA,NA,TGCGCCAGCAGCTTGGCCCCTGTCGAGGGAGCTTTCTTT,CASSLAPVEGAFF
TRBJ2-2,14,TRBV5-1,NA,NA,TGCGCCAGCAGCTACACAGGGAACACCGGGGAGCTGTTTTTT,CASSYTGNTGELFF
TRBJ2-7,12,TRBV6-5,NA,NA,TGTGCCAGCAGGGAATCTAGCTACGAGCAGTACTTC,CASRESSYEQYF
TRBJ2-7,14,TRBV19,NA,NA,TGTGCCAGTAGACGACAGGCGGATACCTACGAGCAGTACTTC,CASRRQADTYEQYF
TRBJ2-7,15,TRBV2,NA,NA,TGTGCCAGCAGTGAATTGAGCGGGTACGCCTACGAGCAGTACTTC,CASSELSGYAYEQYF
TRBJ2-1,19,TRBV7-2,NA,NA,TGTGCCAGCAGCTTAGAGGGAACGGGGCTTCGGACCTCCTACAATGAGCAGTTCTTC,CASSLEGTGLRTSYNEQFF
TRBJ1-6,12,TRBV7-2,NA,NA,TGTGCCAGCAGCTTAGTTCCCTCACCCCTCCACTTT,CASSLVPSPLHF
TRBJ1-5,14,TRBV4-1,TRBD1,NA,TGCGCCAGCAGCCCGGACAGGACAAATCAGCCCCAGCATTTT,CASSPDRTNQPQHF
TRBJ2-1,15,TRBV14,TRBD1,NA,TGTGCCAGCAGCCAAGGCCAGGGGGCCTACAATGAGCAGTTCTTC,CASSQGQGAYNEQFF
TRBJ1-2,14,TRBV5-1,TRBD1,once,TGCGCCAGCAGCTTAGGGACAGGTCCCTATGGCTACACCTTC,CASSLGTGPYGYTF
TRBJ2-7,16,TRBV4-1,TRBD2,NA,TGCGCCAGCAGCCAACTCCCGGGACTACCGACCTACGAGCAGTACTTC,CASSQLPGLPTYEQYF
TRBJ1-2,11,TRBV20-1,NA,NA,TGCAGTGCTAACAGGGACTATGGCTACACCTTC,CSANRDYGYTF
TRBJ1-1,15,TRBV2,NA,NA,TGTGCCAGCAGTAGGGGGGGACAAGCGAACACTGAAGCTTTCTTT,CASSRGGQANTEAFF
TRBJ1-6,16,TRBV15,NA,few,TGTGCCACCAGCAGAGTAGGCAGGGGAGATAATTCACCCCTCCACTTT,CATSRVGRGDNSPLHF
TRBJ2-2,16,TRBV4-1,TRBD1,NA,TGCGCCAGCAGCCTCGCTGTGGGACAGGGCCCCGGGGAGCTGTTTTTT,CASSLAVGQGPGELFF
TRBJ1-2,13,TRBV6-6,NA,NA,TGTGCCAGCAGTGCGGGTGGAAACTATGGCTACACCTTC,CASSAGGNYGYTF
TRBJ2-6,16,TRBV4-1,TRBD1,NA,TGCGCCAGCAGCCCGGGACAGACTTCTGGGGCCAACGTCCTGACTTTC,CASSPGQTSGANVLTF
TRBJ2-3,15,TRBV19,TRBD1,NA,TGTGCCAGTCGCCTCAGGGGGTCTAGCACAGATACGCAGTATTTT,CASRLRGSSTDTQYF
TRBJ1-5,13,TRBV2,NA,few,TGTGCCAGCAGTCTTGACATCCTTCAGCCCCAGCATTTT,CASSLDILQPQHF
TRBJ2-2,15,TRBV7-8,TRBD2,NA,TGTGCCAGCAGCTTCCGCGGGGGGAACACCGGGGAGCTGTTTTTT,CASSFRGGNTGELFF
TRBJ1-3,14,TRBV7-2,NA,NA,TGTGCCAGCAGCTCGAGGGGTTTTGGAAACACCATATATTTT,CASSSRGFGNTIYF
TRBJ2-2,15,TRBV4-2,NA,NA,TGTGCCAGCAGCCAGGGCGGGACGGGCACCGGGGAGCTGTTTTTT,CASSQGGTGTGELFF
TRBJ1-3,16,TRBV5-6,TRBD1,NA,TGTGCCAGCAGCTTGGTACAGGGGGCTTATGGAAACACCATATATTTT,CASSLVQGAYGNTIYF
TRBJ1-5,13,TRBV28,TRBD1,NA,TGTGCCAGCAGCGGACAGGGACATCAGCCCCAGCATTTT,CASSGQGHQPQHF
TRBJ2-7,15,TRBV5-1,NA,NA,TGCGCCAGCAGCTTGGCCTTAGGGGGTATTTACGAGCAGTACTTC,CASSLALGGIYEQYF
TRBJ1-5,14,TRBV9,TRBD1,NA,TGTGCCAGCAGCGTCGGGACAGGAGAACAGCCCCAGCATTTT,CASSVGTGEQPQHF
TRBJ2-5,15,TRBV5-1,TRBD1,NA,TGCGCCAGCAGCATCGGCGGGACAGGGAGTGAGACCCAGTACTTC,CASSIGGTGSETQYF
TRBJ1-6,12,TRBV6-5,NA,NA,TGTGCCAGCAGTTACATGAATTCACCCCTCCACTTT,CASSYMNSPLHF
TRBJ2-1,15,TRBV14,TRBD2,NA,TGTGCCAGCAGCCAAAGGCGGGGGGTCAACAATGAGCAGTTCTTC,CASSQRRGVNNEQFF
TRBJ1-5,14,TRBV19,TRBD1,NA,TGTGCCAGTACCGACACAGGGGGCAATCAGCCCCAGCATTTT,CASTDTGGNQPQHF
TRBJ1-5,17,TRBV6-1,TRBD1,NA,TGTGCCAGCAGTGAAGACGGACAGGTGGGGGTTCTTCAGCCCCAGCATTTT,CASSEDGQVGVLQPQHF
TRBJ2-7,15,TRBV4-1,NA,NA,TGCGCCAGCAGCCAAGAATCCCTGTTTGCTTACGAGCAGTACTTC,CASSQESLFAYEQYF
TRBJ1-2,14,TRBV12-5,TRBD1,NA,TGTGCTAGTGGTTTGGGACAGGGCCTCTATGGCTACACCTTC,CASGLGQGLYGYTF
TRBJ2-7,14,TRBV4-3,NA,NA,TGCGCCAGCAGCCTTTGGGTCGGTAGGGACGAGCAGTACTTC,CASSLWVGRDEQYF
TRBJ2-3,16,TRBV7-2,NA,NA,TGTGCCAGCAGCTTGGAGGCGGCAACTAGCACAGATACGCAGTATTTT,CASSLEAATSTDTQYF